The TCR beta chain described here comes from a study of read filtering for tumor transcriptome and immune sequencing. This clonotype was detected many times. Its specificity is not known. Findings of the study overall: Dropping single-read clonotypes raised IR-seq and RNA-seq shared-clonotype correlation.

Germline-derived CDR1 and CDR2 are MDHEN and SYDVKM. CDR3 size: 14 residues. V was cut by 6 bases and J by 4 bases, with 12 bases left in between. The library was built from about 400 ng RNA with molecular barcoded adaptors for alpha/delta and beta/gamma chains. A single record per CDR3 protein comes from TCRdb applying MiXCR to the reads. The sample lists more than 55,000 distinct CDR3 sequences; about 19% were seen once. The rearrangement uses TRBV28 and TRBJ1-4; the D is unclear. Material for sequencing was a population of CD138-negative cells sorted from bone marrow. This clonotype originated in a donor at least 40 years old with multiple myeloma. The CDR3 protein is CASRVGYNNEKLFF. The CDR3 nucleotides read TGTGCCAGCAGAGTGGGGTATAATAATGAAAAACTGTTTTTT.